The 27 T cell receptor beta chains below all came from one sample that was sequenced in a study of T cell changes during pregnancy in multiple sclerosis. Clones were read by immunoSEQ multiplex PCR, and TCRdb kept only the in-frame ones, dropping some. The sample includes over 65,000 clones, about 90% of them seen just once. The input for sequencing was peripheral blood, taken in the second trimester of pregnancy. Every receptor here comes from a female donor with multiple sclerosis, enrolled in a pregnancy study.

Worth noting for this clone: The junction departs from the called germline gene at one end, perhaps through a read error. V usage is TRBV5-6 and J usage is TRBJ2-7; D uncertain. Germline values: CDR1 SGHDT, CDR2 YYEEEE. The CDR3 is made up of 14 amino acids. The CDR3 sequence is CANSSNPVSYEQYF. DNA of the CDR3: TGTGCCAACAGCTCCAACCCAGTGTCCTACGAGCAGTACTTC. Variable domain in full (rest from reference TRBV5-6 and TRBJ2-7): DAGVTQSPTHLIKTRGQQVTLRCSPKSGHDTVSWYQQALGQGPQFIFQYYEEEERQRGNFPDRFSGHQFPNYSSELNVNALLLGDSALYLCANSSNPVSYEQYFGPGTRLTVT.

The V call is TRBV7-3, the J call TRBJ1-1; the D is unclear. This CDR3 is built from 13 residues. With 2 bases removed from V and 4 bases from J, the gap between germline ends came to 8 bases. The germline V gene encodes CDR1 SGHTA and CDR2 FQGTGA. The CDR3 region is CASSLLGGTEAFF. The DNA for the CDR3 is TGTGCCAGCAGCTTACTGGGAGGCACTGAAGCTTTCTTT.

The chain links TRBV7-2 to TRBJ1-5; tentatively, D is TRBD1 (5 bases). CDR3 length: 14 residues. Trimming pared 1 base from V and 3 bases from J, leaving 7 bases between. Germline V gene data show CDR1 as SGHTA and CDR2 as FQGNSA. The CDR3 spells CASSLVTVNQPQHF. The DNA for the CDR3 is TGTGCCAGCAGCTTAGTGACAGTCAATCAGCCCCAGCATTTT.

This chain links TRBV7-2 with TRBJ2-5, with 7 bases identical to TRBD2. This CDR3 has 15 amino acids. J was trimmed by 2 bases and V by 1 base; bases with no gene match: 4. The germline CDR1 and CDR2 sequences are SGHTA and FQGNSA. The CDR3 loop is CASSLGGTTQETQYF. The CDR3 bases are TGTGCCAGCAGCTTAGGGGGGACTACTCAAGAGACCCAGTACTTC.

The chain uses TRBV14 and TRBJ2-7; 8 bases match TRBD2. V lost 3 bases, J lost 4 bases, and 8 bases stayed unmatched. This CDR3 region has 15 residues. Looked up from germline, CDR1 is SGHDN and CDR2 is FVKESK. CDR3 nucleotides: TGTGCCAGCAGCCACGGCGGGGGGCTACAGTACGAGCAGTACTTC. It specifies CASSHGGGLQYEQYF.

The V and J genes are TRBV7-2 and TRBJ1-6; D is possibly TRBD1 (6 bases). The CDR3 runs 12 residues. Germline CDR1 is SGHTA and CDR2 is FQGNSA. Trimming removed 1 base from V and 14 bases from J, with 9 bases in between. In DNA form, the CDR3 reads TGTGCCAGCAGCTTAGAATGGACAGCCCTCCACTTT. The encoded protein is CASSLEWTALHF. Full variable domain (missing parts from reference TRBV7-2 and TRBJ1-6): GAGVSQSPSNKVTEKGKDVELRCDPISGHTALYWYRQSLGQGLEFLIYFQGNSAPDKSGLPSDRFSAERTGGSVSTLTIQRTQQEDSAVYLCASSLEWTALHFGNGTRLTVT.

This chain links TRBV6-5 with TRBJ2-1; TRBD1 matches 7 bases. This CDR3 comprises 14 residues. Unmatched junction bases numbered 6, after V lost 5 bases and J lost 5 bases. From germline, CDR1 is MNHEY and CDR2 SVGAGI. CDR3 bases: TGTGCCAGCAGTGACCGGGACAGAAACAATGAGCAGTTCTTC. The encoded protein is CASSDRDRNNEQFF.

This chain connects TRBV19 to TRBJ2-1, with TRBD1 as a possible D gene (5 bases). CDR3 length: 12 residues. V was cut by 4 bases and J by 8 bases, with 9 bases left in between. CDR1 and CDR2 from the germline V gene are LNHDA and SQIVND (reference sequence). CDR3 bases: TGTGCCAGTAGTAGTTGGGGCGATGAGCAGTTCTTC. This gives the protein CASSSWGDEQFF.

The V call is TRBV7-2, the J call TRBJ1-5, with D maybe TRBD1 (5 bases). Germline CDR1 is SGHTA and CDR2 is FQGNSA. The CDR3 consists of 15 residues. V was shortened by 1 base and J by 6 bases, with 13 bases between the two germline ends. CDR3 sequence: CASSLDRQYPQPQHF. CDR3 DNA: TGTGCCAGCAGCTTAGACAGGCAGTATCCTCAGCCCCAGCATTTT. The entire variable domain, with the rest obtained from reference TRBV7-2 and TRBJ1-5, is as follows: GAGVSQSPSNKVTEKGKDVELRCDPISGHTALYWYRQSLGQGLEFLIYFQGNSAPDKSGLPSDRFSAERTGGSVSTLTIQRTQQEDSAVYLCASSLDRQYPQPQHFGDGTRLSIL.

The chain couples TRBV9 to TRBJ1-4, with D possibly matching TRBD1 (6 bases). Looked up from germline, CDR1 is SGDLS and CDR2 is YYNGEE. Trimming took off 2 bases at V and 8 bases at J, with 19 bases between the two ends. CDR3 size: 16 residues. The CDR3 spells CASSVDEVRGSEKLFF. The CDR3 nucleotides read TGTGCCAGCAGCGTCGACGAGGTCAGGGGCTCGGAAAAACTGTTTTTT.

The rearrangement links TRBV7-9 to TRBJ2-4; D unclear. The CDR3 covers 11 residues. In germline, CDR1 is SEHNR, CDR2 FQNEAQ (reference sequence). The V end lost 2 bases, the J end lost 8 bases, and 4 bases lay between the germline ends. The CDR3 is CASSLRDIQYF. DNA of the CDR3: TGTGCCAGCAGCTTACGGGACATTCAGTACTTC. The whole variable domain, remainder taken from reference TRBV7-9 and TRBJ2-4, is DTGVSQNPRHKITKRGQNVTFRCDPISEHNRLYWYRQTLGQGPEFLTYFQNEAQLEKSRLLSDRFSAERPKGSFSTLEIQRTEQGDSAMYLCASSLRDIQYFGAGTRLSVL.

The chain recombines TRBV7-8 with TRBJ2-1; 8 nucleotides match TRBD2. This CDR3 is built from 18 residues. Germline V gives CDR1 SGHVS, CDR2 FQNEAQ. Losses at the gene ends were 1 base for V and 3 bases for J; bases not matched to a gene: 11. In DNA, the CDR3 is TGTGCCAGCAGCTTAGTTCTGCGGGCGGGGGGTTTCTACAATGAGCAGTTCTTC. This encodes CASSLVLRAGGFYNEQFF.

The CDR3 DNA reads TGTGCCAGCAGTCCACTCCCGGACAGGGATGGCGAAAAACTGTTTTTT. Protein: CASSPLPDRDGEKLFF. This chain connects TRBV27 to TRBJ1-4, with 8 positions matching TRBD1. The germline gives CDR1 MNHEY, CDR2 SMNVEV (reference sequence). V dropped 5 bases and J dropped 8; count of bases not matched to a gene: 13. This CDR3 is built from 16 residues.

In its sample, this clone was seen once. The CDR3 region is CASSHQIQGMGSGGRNTIYF. The CDR3 nucleotides are TGTGCCAGCAGCCATCAGATACAGGGAATGGGTAGTGGTGGCAGAAACACCATATATTTT. The chain employs TRBV5-5 and TRBJ1-3; weak D call: TRBD1 (6 bases). The CDR3 consists of 20 residues. The V end was cut by 4 bases, the J end by 5 bases, with 31 bases between. Germline lookup yields CDR1 SGHKS and CDR2 YYEKEE (reference sequence).

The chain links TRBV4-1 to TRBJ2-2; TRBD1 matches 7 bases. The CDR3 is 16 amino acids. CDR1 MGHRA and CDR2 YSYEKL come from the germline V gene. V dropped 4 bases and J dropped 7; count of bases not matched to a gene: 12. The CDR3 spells CASSPLPGQPRGELFF. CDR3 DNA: TGCGCCAGCAGCCCCCTACCGGGACAGCCCCGCGGGGAGCTGTTTTTT.

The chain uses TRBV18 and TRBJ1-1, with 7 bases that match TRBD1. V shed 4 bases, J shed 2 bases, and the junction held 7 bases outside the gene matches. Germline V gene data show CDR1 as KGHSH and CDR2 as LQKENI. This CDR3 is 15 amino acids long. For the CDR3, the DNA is TGTGCCAGCTCACTAGGGACAGTCCCCAACACTGAAGCTTTCTTT. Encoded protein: CASSLGTVPNTEAFF.

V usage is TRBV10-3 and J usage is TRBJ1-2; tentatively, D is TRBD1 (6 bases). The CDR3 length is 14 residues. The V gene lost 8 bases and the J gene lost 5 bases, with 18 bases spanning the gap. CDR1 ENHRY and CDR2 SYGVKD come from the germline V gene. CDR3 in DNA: TGTGCCATCGCCCTGGGAGGGGGAACGTATGGCTACACCTTC. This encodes CAIALGGGTYGYTF.

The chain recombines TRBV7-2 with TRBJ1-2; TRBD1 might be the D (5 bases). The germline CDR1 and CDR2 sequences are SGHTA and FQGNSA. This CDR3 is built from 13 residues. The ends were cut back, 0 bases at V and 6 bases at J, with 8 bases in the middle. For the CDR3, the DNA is TGTGCCAGCAGCTTAGCGCCGGGGGATGGCTACACCTTC. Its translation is CASSLAPGDGYTF.

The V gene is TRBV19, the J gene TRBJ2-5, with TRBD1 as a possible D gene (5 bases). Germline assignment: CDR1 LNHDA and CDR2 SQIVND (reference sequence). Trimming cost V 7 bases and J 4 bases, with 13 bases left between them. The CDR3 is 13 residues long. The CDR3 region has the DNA TGTGCCAGTATACACCAGGGAAGAGAGACCCAGTACTTC. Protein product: CASIHQGRETQYF.

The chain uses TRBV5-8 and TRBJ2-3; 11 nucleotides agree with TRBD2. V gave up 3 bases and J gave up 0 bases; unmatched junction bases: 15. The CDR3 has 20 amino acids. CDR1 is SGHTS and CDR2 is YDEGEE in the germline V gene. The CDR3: CASSSSSGGLRLGSTDTQYF. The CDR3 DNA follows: TGTGCCAGCAGCTCCTCTAGCGGGGGGCTTCGGTTGGGAAGCACAGATACGCAGTATTTT.

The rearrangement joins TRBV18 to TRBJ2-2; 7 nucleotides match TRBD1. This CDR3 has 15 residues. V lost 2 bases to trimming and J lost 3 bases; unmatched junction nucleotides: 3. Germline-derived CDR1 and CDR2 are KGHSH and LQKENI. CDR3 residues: CASSPTGADTGELFF. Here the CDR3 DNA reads TGTGCCAGCTCACCAACAGGGGCGGACACCGGGGAGCTGTTTTTT.

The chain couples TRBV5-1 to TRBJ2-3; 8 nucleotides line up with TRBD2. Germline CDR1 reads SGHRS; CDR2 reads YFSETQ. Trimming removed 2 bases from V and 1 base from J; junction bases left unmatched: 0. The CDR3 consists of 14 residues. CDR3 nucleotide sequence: TGCGCCAGCAGCTTCGGGGGGGGCACAGATACGCAGTATTTT. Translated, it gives CASSFGGGTDTQYF.

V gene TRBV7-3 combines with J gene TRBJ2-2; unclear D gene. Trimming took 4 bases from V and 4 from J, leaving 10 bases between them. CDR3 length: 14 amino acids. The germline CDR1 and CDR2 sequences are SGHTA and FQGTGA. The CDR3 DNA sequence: TGTGCCAGCAGCTCTCCCACCAGCACCGGGGAGCTGTTTTTT. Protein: CASSSPTSTGELFF.

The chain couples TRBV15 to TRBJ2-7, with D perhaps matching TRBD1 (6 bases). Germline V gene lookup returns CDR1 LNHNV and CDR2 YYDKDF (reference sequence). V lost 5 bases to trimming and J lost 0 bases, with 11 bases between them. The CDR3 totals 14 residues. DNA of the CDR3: TGTGCCACCAGCCCCGACAGGTTCTCCTACGAGCAGTACTTC. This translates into CATSPDRFSYEQYF.

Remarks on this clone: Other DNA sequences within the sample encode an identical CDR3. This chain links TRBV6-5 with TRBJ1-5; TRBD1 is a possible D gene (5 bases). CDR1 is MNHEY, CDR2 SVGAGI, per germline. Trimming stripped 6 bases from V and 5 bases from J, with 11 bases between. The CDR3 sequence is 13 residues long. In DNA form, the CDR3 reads TGTGCCAGCAGGCCGACAGTTTATCAGCCCCAGCATTTT. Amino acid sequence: CASRPTVYQPQHF.

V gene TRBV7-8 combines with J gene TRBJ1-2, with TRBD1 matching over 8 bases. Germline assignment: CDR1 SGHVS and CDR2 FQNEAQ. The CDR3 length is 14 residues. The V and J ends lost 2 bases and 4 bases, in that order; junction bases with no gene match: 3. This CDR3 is CASSLLTGGYGYTF. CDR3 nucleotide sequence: TGTGCCAGCAGCTTACTAACAGGGGGCTATGGCTACACCTTC. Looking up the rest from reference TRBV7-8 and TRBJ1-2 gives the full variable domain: GAGVSQSPRYKVAKRGQDVALRCDPISGHVSLFWYQQALGQGPEFLTYFQNEAQLDKSGLPSDRFFAERPEGSVSTLKIQRTQQEDSAVYLCASSLLTGGYGYTFGSGTRLTVV.

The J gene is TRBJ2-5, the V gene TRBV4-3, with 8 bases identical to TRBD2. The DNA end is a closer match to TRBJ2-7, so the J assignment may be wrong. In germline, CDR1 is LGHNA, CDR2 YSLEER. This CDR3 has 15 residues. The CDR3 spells CASSQVLAESYEQYF. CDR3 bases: TGCGCCAGCAGCCAAGTACTAGCGGAATCCTACGAGCAGTACTTC.